Detailed here is one TCR beta chain. What it binds is unknown. PCR amplification relied on 60 Vbeta primers (plus 13 Jbeta primers). Here immunoSEQ multiplex PCR was the method, and the copy in TCRdb shows in-frame clones only, minus some. The table has 200,000 to 300,000 clones, about 81% seen once. The sample is drawn from a study of cytomegalovirus exposure and HLA in healthy donors. Overall study results and limits: A later analysis found most CMV-associated TCR beta chains apparently HLA-restricted.

This CDR3 spans 15 amino acids. Trimming took 4 bases from V and 2 from J; bases not matched to a gene: 8. Germline CDR1 and CDR2: LGHNA and YSLEER. Sequenced sample: PBMCs. The clonotype was recovered from a woman between 40 and 55 years old in good health and CMV-seropositive. This chain connects TRBV4-3 to TRBJ2-7; the match to TRBD1 covers 7 bases. DNA of the CDR3: TGCGCCAGCAGCCCACCGGGGACAGTTACCTACGAGCAGTACTTC. Translated: CASSPPGTVTYEQYF.